These T cell receptor beta chains were read from a single sample in a study of blood T cell repertoires in COVID-19. Clones were sequenced by immunoSEQ multiplex PCR, and TCRdb holds only the in-frame ones, with some missing. The sample has hundreds of thousands of clones, 83% seen once. Source material: PBMCs or T cells enriched from blood (not recorded which). All receptors come from a middle-aged woman who had been exposed to COVID-19. The CDR3 runs from the conserved cysteine through the conserved F or W. The D gene is left open where the match is weak. Clone size is not always given. Where it is, it says once, few, many or a class for expanded clones.

CDR3aa: CASSYSGGNLGTIYF
CDR3nt: TGTGCCAGCAGTTACTCAGGGGGCAATTTGGGCACCATATATTTT
d_gene: TRBD1
abundance: once
j_gene: TRBJ1-3
v_gene: TRBV6-5

CDR3aa: CASSYRLATGELFF
CDR3nt: TGTGCCAGCAGCTATAGACTAGCTACCGGGGAGCTGTTTTTT
d_gene: TRBD2
abundance: NA
j_gene: TRBJ2-2
v_gene: TRBV7-2

CDR3aa: CASSLATNPSLFYGYTF
CDR3nt: TGTGCCAGCAGCTTAGCAACGAACCCCAGTCTTTTTTATGGCTACACCTTC
d_gene: NA
abundance: NA
j_gene: TRBJ1-2
v_gene: TRBV7-2

CDR3aa: CASSLGRQSSYEQYF
CDR3nt: TGTGCCAGCAGTTTAGGCAGGCAGAGCTCCTACGAGCAGTACTTC
d_gene: NA
abundance: few
j_gene: TRBJ2-7
v_gene: TRBV28

CDR3aa: CASRKEVGLYTEAFF
CDR3nt: TGCGCCAGCAGAAAAGAGGTTGGCCTTTACACTGAAGCTTTCTTT
d_gene: NA
abundance: NA
j_gene: TRBJ1-1
v_gene: TRBV5-1

CDR3aa: CASRRQGNEAFF
CDR3nt: TGTGCCAGCAGACGACAGGGGAATGAAGCTTTCTTT
d_gene: TRBD1
abundance: NA
j_gene: TRBJ1-1
v_gene: TRBV27

CDR3aa: CASNTAGGETQYF
CDR3nt: TGTGCCAGCAATACGGCGGGTGGGGAGACCCAGTACTTC
d_gene: NA
abundance: NA
j_gene: TRBJ2-5
v_gene: TRBV6-5

CDR3aa: CASSLKQKNTEAFF
CDR3nt: TGTGCCAGCAGTTTAAAACAGAAGAACACTGAAGCTTTCTTT
d_gene: NA
abundance: NA
j_gene: TRBJ1-1
v_gene: TRBV27

CDR3aa: CASSTSGLIDIQYF
CDR3nt: TGTGCCAGCAGCACCTCGGGACTCATTGACATTCAGTACTTC
d_gene: NA
abundance: NA
j_gene: TRBJ2-4
v_gene: TRBV7-2

CDR3aa: CASSQDSRGAFGYTF
CDR3nt: TGCGCCAGCAGCCAAGATAGCCGGGGGGCTTTTGGCTACACCTTC
d_gene: NA
abundance: NA
j_gene: TRBJ1-2
v_gene: TRBV4-3

CDR3aa: CSASTIHPRDRVGAGELFF
CDR3nt: TGCAGTGCTAGTACGATCCACCCACGGGACAGGGTTGGGGCCGGGGAGCTGTTTTTT
d_gene: TRBD1
abundance: NA
j_gene: TRBJ2-2
v_gene: TRBV20-1

CDR3aa: CASSLSYRGGINSPLHF
CDR3nt: TGTGCCAGCAGTTTATCGTATCGAGGAGGGATCAATTCACCCCTCCACTTT
d_gene: NA
abundance: NA
j_gene: TRBJ1-6
v_gene: TRBV27

CDR3aa: CASSSEGTSDTQYF
CDR3nt: TGTGCCAGCAGCTCTGAAGGGACTTCAGATACGCAGTATTTT
d_gene: NA
abundance: NA
j_gene: TRBJ2-3
v_gene: TRBV2

CDR3aa: CASSTRTGANYGYTF
CDR3nt: TGTGCCAGCAGCACTCGGACAGGGGCTAACTATGGCTACACCTTC
d_gene: TRBD1
abundance: once
j_gene: TRBJ1-2
v_gene: TRBV7-8

CDR3aa: CAISEIRPGGATEAFF
CDR3nt: TGTGCCATCAGTGAGATCCGCCCCGGGGGGGCCACTGAAGCTTTCTTT
d_gene: NA
abundance: NA
j_gene: TRBJ1-1
v_gene: TRBV10-3

CDR3aa: CASRDSIEAFF
CDR3nt: TGTGCCAGTAGAGACAGCATTGAAGCTTTCTTT
d_gene: NA
abundance: NA
j_gene: TRBJ1-1
v_gene: TRBV19

CDR3aa: CASSKTGFRGYTF
CDR3nt: TGTGCCAGCAGTAAAACAGGGTTCCGGGGCTACACCTTC
d_gene: NA
abundance: NA
j_gene: TRBJ1-2
v_gene: TRBV28

CDR3aa: CASSEGTARQETQYF
CDR3nt: TGTGCCAGCAGTGAAGGGACAGCCCGTCAAGAGACCCAGTACTTC
d_gene: NA
abundance: few
j_gene: TRBJ2-5
v_gene: TRBV6-1

CDR3aa: CASTNPGGRNTEAFF
CDR3nt: TGTGCCAGCACCAACCCCGGGGGGCGAAACACTGAAGCTTTCTTT
d_gene: NA
abundance: NA
j_gene: TRBJ1-1
v_gene: TRBV5-4

CDR3aa: CASIPGTSSYNEQFF
CDR3nt: TGCGCCAGCATTCCGGGTACGAGCTCCTACAATGAGCAGTTCTTC
d_gene: NA
abundance: NA
j_gene: TRBJ2-1
v_gene: TRBV5-1

CDR3aa: CASSIPLAGGREQFF
CDR3nt: TGTGCCAGTAGTATCCCACTAGCGGGGGGCCGCGAGCAGTTCTTC
d_gene: TRBD2
abundance: few
j_gene: TRBJ2-1
v_gene: TRBV19

CDR3aa: CASSLRANVLTF
CDR3nt: TGTGCCAGCAGTCTTAGGGCCAACGTCCTGACTTTC
d_gene: NA
abundance: once
j_gene: TRBJ2-6
v_gene: TRBV28

CDR3aa: CASSQRRASGGEGNEQFF
CDR3nt: TGCGCCAGCAGCCAAAGGAGAGCTAGCGGGGGGGAGGGCAATGAGCAGTTCTTC
d_gene: TRBD2
abundance: NA
j_gene: TRBJ2-1
v_gene: TRBV4-1

CDR3aa: CASSRDYNTGELFF
CDR3nt: TGTGCCAGCAGCAGGGACTACAACACCGGGGAGCTGTTTTTT
d_gene: TRBD2
abundance: NA
j_gene: TRBJ2-2
v_gene: TRBV7-2